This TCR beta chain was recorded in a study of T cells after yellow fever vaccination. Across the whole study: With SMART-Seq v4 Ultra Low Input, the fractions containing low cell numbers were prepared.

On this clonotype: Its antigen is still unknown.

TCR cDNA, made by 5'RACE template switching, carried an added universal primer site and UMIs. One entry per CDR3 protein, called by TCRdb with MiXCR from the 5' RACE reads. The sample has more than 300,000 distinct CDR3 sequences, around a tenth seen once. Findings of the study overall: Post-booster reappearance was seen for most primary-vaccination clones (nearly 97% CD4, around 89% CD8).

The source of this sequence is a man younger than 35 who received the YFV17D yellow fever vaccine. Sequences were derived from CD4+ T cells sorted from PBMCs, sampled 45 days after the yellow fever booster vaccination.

The CDR3, as DNA: TGTGCCAGCAGCTTAAGGAGAGGGTACGCTGAAGCTTTCTTT. This codes for CASSLRRGYAEAFF. The gene calls are TRBV11-1 and TRBJ1-1; D is undetermined. Germline V CDR1 and CDR2: SGHAT, FQDESV (reference sequence). This CDR3 comprises 14 residues. Deletions cut 2 bases from V and 6 bases from J, with 13 bases between.